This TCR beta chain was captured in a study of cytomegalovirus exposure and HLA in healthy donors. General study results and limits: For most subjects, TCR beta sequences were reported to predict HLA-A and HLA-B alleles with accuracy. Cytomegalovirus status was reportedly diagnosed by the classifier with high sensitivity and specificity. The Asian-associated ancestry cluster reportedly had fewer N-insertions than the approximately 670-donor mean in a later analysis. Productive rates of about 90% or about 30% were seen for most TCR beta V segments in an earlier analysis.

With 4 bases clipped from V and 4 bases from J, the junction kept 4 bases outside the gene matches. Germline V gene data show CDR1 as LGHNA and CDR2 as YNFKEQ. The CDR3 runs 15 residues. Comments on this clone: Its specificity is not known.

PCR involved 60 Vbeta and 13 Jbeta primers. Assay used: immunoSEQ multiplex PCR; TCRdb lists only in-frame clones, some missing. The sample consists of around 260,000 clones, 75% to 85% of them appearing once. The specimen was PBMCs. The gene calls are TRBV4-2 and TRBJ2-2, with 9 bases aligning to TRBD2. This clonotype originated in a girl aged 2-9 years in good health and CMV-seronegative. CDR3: CASSLAGGPTGELFF. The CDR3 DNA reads TGTGCCAGCAGCCTGGCGGGGGGGCCCACCGGGGAGCTGTTTTTT.